This TCR beta chain emerged from a study of long-term antiretroviral therapy in people with HIV. Overall study results and limits: Blood in the study was drawn between the mid-2000s and the late 2010s, possibly under older ART regimens, which may be less effective than current ones. Control repertoires displayed wider CDR3 length ranges than the HIV repertoires. Clonal expansions arising prior to ART prevailed in the repertoire at every time point. Although diversity increased after ART, it remained lower than in transplant donor controls.

Notes on this clone: Its antigen is not known.

They ran version v3.0 of the immunoSEQ assay at survey level. The assay was immunoSEQ multiplex PCR, and TCRdb's table has in-frame clones only and misses some. This table has over 25,000 clones, about 93% appearing once. The germline V gene encodes CDR1 LGHNA and CDR2 YSLEER. V lost 0 bases and J lost 8; bases outside the gene matches: 7. The CDR3 runs 15 residues. This sequence was found in a man aged 40-55 years with HIV. The chain joins TRBV4-3 to TRBJ2-1, with 7 nucleotides matching TRBD1. This specimen was unsorted PBMCs, taken 6.2 years after starting antiretroviral therapy. This CDR3 is CASSQDWAGGHEQFF. DNA of the CDR3: TGCGCCAGCAGCCAAGATTGGGCAGGGGGTCATGAGCAGTTCTTC.